Sequencing of this TCR beta chain was carried out in a study of blood T cell repertoires in COVID-19. As for the study in general: Acute-phase and convalescent COVID-19 samples originated in the United States, Italy and Spain. PBMCs, B-cell-depleted T cells, or T cells were the source of the cDNA or gDNA that made up the material.

Per the original methods: Quantification of nucleated cells was approximated via reference gene primer amplification. Sequencing was performed with immunoSEQ multiplex PCR; in TCRdb, only in-frame clones are kept and a portion is missing. The V and J calls and clone size come from that table; D and trimming were worked out from the DNA. Among 45,000 to 70,000 clones listed, about 85% were seen once. This CDR3 spans 20 amino acids. V lost 0 bases to trimming and J lost 0 bases; unmatched junction nucleotides: 13. CDR1 and CDR2 from the germline V gene are SGHDN and FVKESK. Sequences were obtained from peripheral blood. This TCR came from an elderly woman with acute or convalescent COVID-19. This sequence joins TRBV14 and TRBJ1-3; 8 bases fit TRBD1. The CDR3 coding sequence is TGTGCCAGCAGCCAAGAGGGAAAAAAGGGACAGGTCCCCTCTGGAAACACCATATATTTT. Its translation: CASSQEGKKGQVPSGNTIYF. The entire variable domain, with the rest obtained from reference TRBV14 and TRBJ1-3, is as follows: EAGVTQFPSHSVIEKGQTVTLRCDPISGHDNLYWYRRVMGKEIKFLLHFVKESKQDESGMPNNRFLAERTGGTYSTLKVQPAELEDSGVYFCASSQEGKKGQVPSGNTIYFGEGSWLTVV.